This T cell receptor beta chain was captured in a study of T cell responses to AZD1222 COVID-19 vaccine. Study observations and caveats: Spike-specific TCR breadth and depth rose after two AZD1222 doses. Every sample of the repertoires postdated the peak T cell response. Of the AZD1222 recipients, only 5 or 6 were seropositive at baseline. Clonal diversity may have been underestimated in mostly white British donors.

The repertoire was sequenced with immunoSEQ multiplex PCR; TCRdb's copy has only in-frame clones and lacks some. The sample comprises some 170,000 clones, about 87% of which are singletons, and roughly 4.3% rests with the top ten. About this clone itself: Its antigen is still unknown.

The receptor's source is an adult who received the MenACWY meningococcal vaccine as a control. This material consisted of peripheral blood, taken 28 days after the second dose of the MenACWY control vaccine.

CDR3 DNA: TGCGCCAGCAGCCAAGTACTTAAAAACACTGAAGCTTTCTTT. It is translated as CASSQVLKNTEAFF. This rearrangement joins TRBV4-3 to TRBJ1-1; no firm D call. The V end lost 1 base, the J end lost 2 bases, and 8 bases lay between the germline ends. CDR1 is LGHNA, CDR2 YSLEER, per germline. This CDR3 is built from 14 residues.